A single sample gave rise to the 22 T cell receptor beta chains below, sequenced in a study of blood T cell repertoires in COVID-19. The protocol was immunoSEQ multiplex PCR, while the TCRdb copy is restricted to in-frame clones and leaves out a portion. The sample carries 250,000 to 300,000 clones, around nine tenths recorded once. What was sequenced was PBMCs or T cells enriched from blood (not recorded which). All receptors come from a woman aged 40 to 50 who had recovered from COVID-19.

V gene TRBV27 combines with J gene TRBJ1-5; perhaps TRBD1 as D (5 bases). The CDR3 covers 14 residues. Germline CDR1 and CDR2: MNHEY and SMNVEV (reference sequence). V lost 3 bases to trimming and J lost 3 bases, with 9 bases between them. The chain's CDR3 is CASSLKGPNQPQHF. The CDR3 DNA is TGTGCCAGCAGTTTGAAGGGGCCCAATCAGCCCCAGCATTTT.

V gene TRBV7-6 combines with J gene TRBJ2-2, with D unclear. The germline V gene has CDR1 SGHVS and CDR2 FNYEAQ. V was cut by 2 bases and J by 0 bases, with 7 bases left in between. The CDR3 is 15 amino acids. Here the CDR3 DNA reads TGTGCCAGCAGCTTATCAACAACGAACACCGGGGAGCTGTTTTTT. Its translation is CASSLSTTNTGELFF.

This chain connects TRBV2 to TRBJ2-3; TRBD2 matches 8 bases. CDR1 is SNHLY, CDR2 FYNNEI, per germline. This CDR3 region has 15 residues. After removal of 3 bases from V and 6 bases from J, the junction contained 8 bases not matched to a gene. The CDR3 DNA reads TGTGCCAGCAGTGAGGGGACTAGTAAAGGTGATACGCAGTATTTT. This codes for CASSEGTSKGDTQYF.

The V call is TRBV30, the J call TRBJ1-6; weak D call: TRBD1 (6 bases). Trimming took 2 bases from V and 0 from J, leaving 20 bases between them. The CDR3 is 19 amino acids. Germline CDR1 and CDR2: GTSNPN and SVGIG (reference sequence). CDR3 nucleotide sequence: TGTGCCTGGAGTTCCCCCGACAGGCCAAGGGGCTCCTATAATTCACCCCTCCACTTT. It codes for CAWSSPDRPRGSYNSPLHF.

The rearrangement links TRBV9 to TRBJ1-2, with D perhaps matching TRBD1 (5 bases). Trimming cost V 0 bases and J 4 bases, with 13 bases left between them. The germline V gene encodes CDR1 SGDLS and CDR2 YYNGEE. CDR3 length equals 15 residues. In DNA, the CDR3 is TGTGCCAGCAGCGTAGATAACGTAGGGGCCTATGGCTACACCTTC. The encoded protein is CASSVDNVGAYGYTF.

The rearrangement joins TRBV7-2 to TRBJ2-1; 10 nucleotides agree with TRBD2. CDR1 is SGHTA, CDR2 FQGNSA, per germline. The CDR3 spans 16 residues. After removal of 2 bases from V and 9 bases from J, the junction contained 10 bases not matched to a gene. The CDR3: CASSLTSIAGGPEQFF. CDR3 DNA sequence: TGTGCCAGCAGCTTAACCTCGATAGCGGGAGGACCTGAGCAGTTCTTC.

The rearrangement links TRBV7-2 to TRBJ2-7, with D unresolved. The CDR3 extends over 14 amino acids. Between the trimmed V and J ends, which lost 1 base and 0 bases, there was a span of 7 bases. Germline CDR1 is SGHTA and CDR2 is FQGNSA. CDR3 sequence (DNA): TGTGCCAGCAGCTTAGTTGGCAGCTCCTACGAGCAGTACTTC. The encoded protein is CASSLVGSSYEQYF.

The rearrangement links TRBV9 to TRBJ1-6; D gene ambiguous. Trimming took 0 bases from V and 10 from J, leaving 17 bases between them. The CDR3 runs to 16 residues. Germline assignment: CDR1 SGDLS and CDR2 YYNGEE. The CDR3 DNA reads TGTGCCAGCAGCGTAGCTGAGGCGACTCATTTATCACCCCTCCACTTT. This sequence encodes CASSVAEATHLSPLHF. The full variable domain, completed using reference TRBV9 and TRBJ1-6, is DSGVTQTPKHLITATGQRVTLRCSPRSGDLSVYWYQQSLDQGLQFLIQYYNGEERAKGNILERFSAQQFPDLHSELNLSSLELGDSALYFCASSVAEATHLSPLHFGNGTRLTVT.

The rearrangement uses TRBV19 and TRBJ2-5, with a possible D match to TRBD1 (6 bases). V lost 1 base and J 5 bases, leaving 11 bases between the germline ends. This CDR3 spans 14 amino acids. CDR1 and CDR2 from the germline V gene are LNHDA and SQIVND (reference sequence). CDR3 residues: CASSIVQGGETQYF. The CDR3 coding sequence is TGTGCCAGTAGTATAGTACAGGGTGGTGAGACCCAGTACTTC.

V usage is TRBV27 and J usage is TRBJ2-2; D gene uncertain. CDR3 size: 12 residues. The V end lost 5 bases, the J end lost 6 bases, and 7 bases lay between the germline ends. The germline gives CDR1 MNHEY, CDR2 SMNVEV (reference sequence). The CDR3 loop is CASSPSAGELFF. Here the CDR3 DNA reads TGTGCCAGCAGTCCGAGTGCCGGGGAGCTGTTTTTT.

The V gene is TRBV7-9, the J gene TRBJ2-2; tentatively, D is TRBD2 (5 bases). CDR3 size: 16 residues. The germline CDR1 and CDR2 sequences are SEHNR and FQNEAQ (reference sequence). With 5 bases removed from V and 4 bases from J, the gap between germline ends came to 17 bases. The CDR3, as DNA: TGTGCCAGCAGCCCCCCGGGCGGGCTAGGCACCGGGGAGCTGTTTTTT. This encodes CASSPPGGLGTGELFF.

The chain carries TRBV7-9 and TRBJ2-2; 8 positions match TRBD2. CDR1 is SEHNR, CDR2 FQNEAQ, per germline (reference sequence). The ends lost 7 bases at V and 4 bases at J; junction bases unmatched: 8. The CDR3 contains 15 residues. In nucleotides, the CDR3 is TGTGCCAGCACCCCAGAGCGGGGGCTCACCGGGGAGCTGTTTTTT. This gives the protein CASTPERGLTGELFF.

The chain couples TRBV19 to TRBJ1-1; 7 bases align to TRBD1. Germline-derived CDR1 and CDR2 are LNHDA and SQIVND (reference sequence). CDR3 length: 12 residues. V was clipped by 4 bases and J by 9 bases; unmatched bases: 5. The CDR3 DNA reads TGTGCCAGTAGTACGGACAGGACCAAAGCTTTCTTT. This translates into CASSTDRTKAFF. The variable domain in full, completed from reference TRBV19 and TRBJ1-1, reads DGGITQSPKYLFRKEGQNVTLSCEQNLNHDAMYWYRQDPGQGLRLIYYSQIVNDFQKGDIAEGYSVSREKKESFPLTVTSAQKNPTAFYLCASSTDRTKAFFGQGTRLTVV.

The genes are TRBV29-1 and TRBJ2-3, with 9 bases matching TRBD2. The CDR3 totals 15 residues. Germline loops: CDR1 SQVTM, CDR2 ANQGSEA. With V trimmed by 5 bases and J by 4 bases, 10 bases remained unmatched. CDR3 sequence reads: CSVPGEGGRADTQYF. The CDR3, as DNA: TGCAGCGTTCCCGGTGAGGGCGGGAGGGCAGATACGCAGTATTTT.

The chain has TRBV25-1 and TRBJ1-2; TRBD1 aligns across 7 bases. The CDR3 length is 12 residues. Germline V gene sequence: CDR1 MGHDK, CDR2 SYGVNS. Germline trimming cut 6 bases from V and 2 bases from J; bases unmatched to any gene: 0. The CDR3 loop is CASRGQNYGYTF. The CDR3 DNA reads TGTGCCAGCAGGGGACAGAACTATGGCTACACCTTC.

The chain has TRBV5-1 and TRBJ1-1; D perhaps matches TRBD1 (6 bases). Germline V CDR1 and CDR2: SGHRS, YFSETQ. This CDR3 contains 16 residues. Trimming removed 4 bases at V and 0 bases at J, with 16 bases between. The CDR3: CASSPQTGTLNTEAFF. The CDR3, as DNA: TGCGCCAGCAGCCCCCAAACCGGGACACTGAACACTGAAGCTTTCTTT.

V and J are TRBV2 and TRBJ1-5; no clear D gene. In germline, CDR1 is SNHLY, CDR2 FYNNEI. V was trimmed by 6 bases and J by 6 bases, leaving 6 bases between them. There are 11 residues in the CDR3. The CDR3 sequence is CASSQVQPQHF. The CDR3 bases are TGTGCCAGCAGCCAGGTTCAGCCCCAGCATTTT.

The DNA for the CDR3 is TGTGCCAGCTCACCAATGCGACAGGGAATTACAGATACGCAGTATTTT. It encodes CASSPMRQGITDTQYF. V gene TRBV18 combines with J gene TRBJ2-3; 7 bases line up with TRBD1. J lost 3 bases, V lost 2 bases, and 8 bases had no gene match. This CDR3 has 16 residues. CDR1 KGHSH and CDR2 LQKENI come from the germline V gene.

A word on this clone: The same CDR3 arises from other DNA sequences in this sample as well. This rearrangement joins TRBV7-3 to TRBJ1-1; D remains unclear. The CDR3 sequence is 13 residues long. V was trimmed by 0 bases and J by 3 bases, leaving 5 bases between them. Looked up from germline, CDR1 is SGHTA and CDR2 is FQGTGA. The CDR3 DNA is TGTGCCAGCAGCTTAACGTCTGACACTGAAGCTTTCTTT. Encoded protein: CASSLTSDTEAFF.

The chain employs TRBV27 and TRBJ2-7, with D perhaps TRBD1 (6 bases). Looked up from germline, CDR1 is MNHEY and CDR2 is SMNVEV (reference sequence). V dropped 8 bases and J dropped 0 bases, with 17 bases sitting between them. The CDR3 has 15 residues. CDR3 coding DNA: TGTGCCAGCTCGTTCCCGGGACACCTCTCCTACGAGCAGTACTTC. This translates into CASSFPGHLSYEQYF.

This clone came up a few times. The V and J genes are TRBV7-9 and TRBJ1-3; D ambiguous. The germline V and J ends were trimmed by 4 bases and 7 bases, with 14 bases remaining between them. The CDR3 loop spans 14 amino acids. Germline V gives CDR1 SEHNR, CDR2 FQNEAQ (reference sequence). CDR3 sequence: CASSSSGLGNTIYF. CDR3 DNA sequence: TGTGCCAGCAGCTCCTCCGGACTAGGGAACACCATATATTTT.

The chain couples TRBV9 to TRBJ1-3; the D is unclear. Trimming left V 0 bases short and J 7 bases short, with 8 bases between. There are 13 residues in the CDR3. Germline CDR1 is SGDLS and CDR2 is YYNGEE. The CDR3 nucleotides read TGTGCCAGCAGCGTAGGTGGGAGCAACACCATATATTTT. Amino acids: CASSVGGSNTIYF.